This TCR beta chain was observed in a study of blood T cell repertoires in COVID-19. Across the study: Both acute and convalescent COVID-19 samples were obtained from the United States, Italy and Spain. Sample material is recorded as cDNA or gDNA derived from T cells, B-cell-depleted T cells, or PBMCs.

Deletions cut 4 bases from V and 0 bases from J, with 7 bases between. The CDR3 totals 13 residues. Germline CDR1 is GTSNPN and CDR2 is SVGIG (reference sequence). How the authors handled the data: Amplification of reference gene primers provided the estimated nucleated cell counts. The assay was immunoSEQ multiplex PCR, and TCRdb's table has in-frame clones only and misses some. The DNA gave D and trimming, while V, J and clone size come from that table. The sample shows 25,000 to 30,000 clones, around four fifths of them seen only once. The sequenced sample consisted of peripheral blood. The receptor was derived from a woman aged 70 to 79 with active or convalescent COVID-19. The V gene is TRBV30, the J gene TRBJ1-5; D gene unclear. The CDR3 sequence is CAWNAGSNQPQHF. The CDR3, as DNA: TGTGCCTGGAACGCGGGTAGCAATCAGCCCCAGCATTTT.